This TCR beta chain was recorded in a study of T cell responses to AZD1222 COVID-19 vaccine. Findings of the study overall: Repertoires were collected only later (after the peak T cell response had occurred). Across the whole spike, CD4 TCRs peaked at regions 160-218 and 743-854. In a largely white British group with more females than males, clonal diversity was possibly underestimated.

Sequencing was performed with immunoSEQ multiplex PCR; in TCRdb, only in-frame clones are kept and a portion is missing. Among approximately 180,000 clones, about nine tenths were seen once, and the ten largest hold 2.5% to 3%. Comments on this clone: Its cognate antigen is unknown.

The sample here was peripheral blood, taken on day 0 of AZD1222 vaccination. This TCR was recovered from an adult in good health.

The CDR3 nucleotides are TGTGCCAGCAGTCCATCCGGGACAGGGGGAGAGTACGAGCAGTACTTC. Protein product: CASSPSGTGGEYEQYF. V and J are TRBV28 and TRBJ2-7, with TRBD1 matching 11 bases. The length of the CDR3 is 16 residues. Per germline, CDR1 MDHEN and CDR2 SYDVKM. V gave up 5 bases and J gave up 4 bases; unmatched junction bases: 10.